The rows below give T cell receptor beta chains drawn from one sample of a study of blood T cells in healthy people across ages. TCRdb analysed the 5' RACE reads with MiXCR anew, one entry per CDR3 protein. The sample lists 1,500,000 or so distinct CDR3 sequences, about 45% occurring once. Material: blood. These receptors were obtained from a woman under 30 in good health. Each CDR3 is given with its conserved first and last residue. A D gene is named only where the DNA matches it firmly. Not all rows give a size; the values are once, few, many and, for expanded clones, a class.

V: TRBV7-2
D: TRBD2
J: TRBJ2-1
size: NA
CDR3: CASSFGTTSFF
DNA: TGTGCCAGCAGCTTCGGGACTACTTCGTTCTTC

V: TRBV12-3/TRBV12-4
D: TRBD1
J: TRBJ2-4
size: many
CDR3: CASSLLGQGTENIQYF
DNA: TGTGCCAGCAGTTTATTGGGACAGGGGACGGAAAACATTCAGTACTTC

V: TRBV4-2
D: TRBD2
J: TRBJ2-2
size: few
CDR3: CASSHETSNTGELFF
DNA: TGTGCCAGCAGCCATGAGACTAGCAACACCGGGGAGCTGTTTTTT

V: TRBV27
D: TRBD2
J: TRBJ2-1
size: few
CDR3: CASSLNSLASGYNEQFF
DNA: TGTGCCAGCAGTTTAAATAGCTTGGCTAGCGGTTACAATGAGCAGTTCTTC

V: TRBV12-3/TRBV12-4
D: NA
J: TRBJ2-1
size: few
CDR3: CASSFQTDPRQEQFF
DNA: TGTGCCAGCAGTTTCCAGACTGACCCTAGGCAGGAGCAGTTCTTC

V: TRBV5-1
D: TRBD1
J: TRBJ2-1
size: NA
CDR3: CASSQGQDGNEQFF
DNA: TGCGCCAGCAGCCAGGGACAGGATGGGAATGAGCAGTTCTTC

V: TRBV27
D: NA
J: TRBJ1-1
size: few
CDR3: CASSLGAGVMNTEAFF
DNA: TGTGCCAGCAGTTTAGGAGCGGGGGTCATGAACACTGAAGCTTTCTTT

V: TRBV25-1
D: NA
J: TRBJ2-7
size: NA
CDR3: CASSGGSMPSYEQYF
DNA: TGTGCCAGCAGTGGGGGGAGTATGCCCTCCTACGAGCAGTACTTC

V: TRBV7-2
D: NA
J: TRBJ2-4
size: few
CDR3: CASSQRQPAKNIQYF
DNA: TGTGCCAGCAGCCAACGACAGCCAGCCAAAAACATTCAGTACTTC

V: TRBV12-3/TRBV12-4
D: NA
J: TRBJ1-6
size: NA
CDR3: CASTTYRDYNNSPLHF
DNA: TGTGCCAGCACCACCTACCGGGACTACAATAATTCACCCCTCCACTTT